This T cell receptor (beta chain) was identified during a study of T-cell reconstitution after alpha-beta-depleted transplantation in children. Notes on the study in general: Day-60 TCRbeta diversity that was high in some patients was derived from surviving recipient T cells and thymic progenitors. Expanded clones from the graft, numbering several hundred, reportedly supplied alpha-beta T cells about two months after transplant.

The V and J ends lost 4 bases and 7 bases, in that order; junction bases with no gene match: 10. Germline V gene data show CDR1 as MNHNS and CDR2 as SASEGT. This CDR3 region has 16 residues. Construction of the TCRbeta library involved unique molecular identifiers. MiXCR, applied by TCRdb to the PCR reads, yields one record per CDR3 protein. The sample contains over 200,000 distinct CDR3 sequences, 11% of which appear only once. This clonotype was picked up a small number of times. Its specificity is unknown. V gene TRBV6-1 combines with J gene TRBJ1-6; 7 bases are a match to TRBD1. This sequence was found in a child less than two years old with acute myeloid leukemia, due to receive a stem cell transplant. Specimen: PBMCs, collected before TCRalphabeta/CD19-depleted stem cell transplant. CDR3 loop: CASSGRGLEENSPLHF. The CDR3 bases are TGTGCCAGCAGTGGGAGGGGGCTGGAGGAAAATTCACCCCTCCACTTT.